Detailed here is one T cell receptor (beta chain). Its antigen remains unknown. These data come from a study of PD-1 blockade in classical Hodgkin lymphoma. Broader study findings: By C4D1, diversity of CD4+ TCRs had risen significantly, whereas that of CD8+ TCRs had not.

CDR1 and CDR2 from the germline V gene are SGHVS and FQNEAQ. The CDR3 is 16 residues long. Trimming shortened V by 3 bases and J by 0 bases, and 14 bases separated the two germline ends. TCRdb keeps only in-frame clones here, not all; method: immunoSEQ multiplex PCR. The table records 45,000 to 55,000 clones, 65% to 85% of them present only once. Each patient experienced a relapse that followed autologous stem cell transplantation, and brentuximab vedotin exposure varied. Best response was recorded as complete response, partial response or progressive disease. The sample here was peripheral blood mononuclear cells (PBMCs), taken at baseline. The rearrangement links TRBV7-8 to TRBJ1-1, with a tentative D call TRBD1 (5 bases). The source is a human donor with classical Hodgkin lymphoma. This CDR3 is CASSFDLRTMNTEAFF. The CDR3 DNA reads TGTGCCAGCAGCTTCGATCTGAGGACAATGAACACTGAAGCTTTCTTT.